The next 12 T cell receptor beta chains were all read from a single sample in a study of T cell responses to AZD1222 COVID-19 vaccine. Measured with immunoSEQ multiplex PCR; TCRdb has only the in-frame clones, and not every one. Altogether around 250,000 clones are present, approximately 95% being singletons, with the ten largest covering roughly 0.6%. The sequencing used peripheral blood, collected on day 0 of AZD1222 vaccination. Receptors originate from an adult in good health.

The rearrangement uses TRBV2 and TRBJ2-2; D is possibly TRBD2 (5 bases). The CDR3 covers 15 residues. V was clipped by 7 bases and J by 4 bases, with 16 bases between them. CDR1 is SNHLY, CDR2 FYNNEI, per germline. As DNA, the CDR3 is TGTGCCAGCAACCTCCCGGGTGGAGGCACCGGGGAGCTGTTTTTT. It encodes CASNLPGGGTGELFF.

The V call is TRBV5-1, the J call TRBJ1-1; no clear D gene. The CDR3 is 15 residues long. The V end was cut by 0 bases, the J end by 1 base, with 10 bases between. Per germline, CDR1 SGHRS and CDR2 YFSETQ. The CDR3 DNA reads as TGCGCCAGCAGCTTGGAGGGCCGTTCGAACACTGAAGCTTTCTTT. This encodes CASSLEGRSNTEAFF.

The chain carries TRBV6-1 and TRBJ1-2, with D perhaps matching TRBD1 (5 bases). This CDR3 has 14 amino acids. V shed 3 bases and J shed 5 bases, with 13 bases lying between them. In germline, CDR1 is MNHNS, CDR2 SASEGT. The DNA of the CDR3 is TGTGCCAGCAGTGAGAGGTCCGGGGGATATGGCTACACCTTC. Protein sequence: CASSERSGGYGYTF.

The chain has TRBV5-6 and TRBJ2-7; TRBD1 might be the D (6 bases). CDR1 and CDR2 (germline): SGHDT, YYEEEE. Trimming pared 4 bases from V and 0 bases from J, leaving 11 bases between. There are 14 residues in the CDR3. The CDR3 nucleotides are TGTGCCAGCAGCCCCACAGGGAGCTCCTACGAGCAGTACTTC. Protein sequence: CASSPTGSSYEQYF.

CDR3: CASTGLPQETQYF. The CDR3 DNA reads TGTGCCAGCACCGGACTCCCTCAAGAGACCCAGTACTTC. The chain recombines TRBV6-5 with TRBJ2-5, with D maybe TRBD2 (5 bases). The CDR3 loop spans 13 amino acids. With 7 bases removed from V and 2 bases from J, the gap between germline ends came to 11 bases. Germline V gives CDR1 MNHEY, CDR2 SVGAGI.

This chain connects TRBV27 to TRBJ1-6; 8 bases map to TRBD1. CDR3 size: 15 residues. Germline CDR1 and CDR2: MNHEY and SMNVEV (reference sequence). The V gene end was trimmed by 3 bases and the J gene end by 7 bases; junction bases not matched to a gene: 5. The DNA for the CDR3 is TGTGCCAGCAGTTTGCAAACAGGGGGGAATTCACCCCTCCACTTT. Translated: CASSLQTGGNSPLHF.

The chain employs TRBV18 and TRBJ1-5; D call uncertain. Germline V gene data show CDR1 as KGHSH and CDR2 as LQKENI. This CDR3 spans 16 amino acids. V shed 2 bases and J shed 0 bases, with 11 bases lying between them. This CDR3 reads CASSPTEEYSNQPQHF. CDR3 nucleotide sequence: TGTGCCAGCTCACCAACGGAGGAATATAGCAATCAGCCCCAGCATTTT.

The V gene is TRBV11-2, the J gene TRBJ2-7; D is uncertain. The CDR3 loop spans 11 amino acids. The ends were cut back, 5 bases at V and 7 bases at J, with 9 bases in the middle. Per germline, CDR1 SGHAT and CDR2 FQNNGV. The CDR3: CASSPAIEQYF. The CDR3 DNA reads as TGTGCCAGCAGCCCCGCTATAGAGCAGTACTTC.

This chain joins TRBV2 and TRBJ2-3, with 11 bases matching TRBD2. Germline loops: CDR1 SNHLY, CDR2 FYNNEI. V shed 3 bases, J shed 5 bases, and the junction held 1 base outside the gene matches. The CDR3 has 14 residues. The CDR3 spells CASSDTSGGDTQYF. CDR3 coding DNA: TGTGCCAGCAGTGACACTAGCGGGGGAGATACGCAGTATTTT.

The J gene is TRBJ1-5, the V gene TRBV18; TRBD1 aligns across 8 bases. V trimming: 0 bases; J trimming: 4 bases; junction bases outside the gene matches: 5. Looked up from germline, CDR1 is KGHSH and CDR2 is LQKENI. The CDR3 is 16 residues long. The CDR3 reads CASSPPSRQGNQPQHF. The CDR3 bases are TGTGCCAGCTCACCACCAAGTCGACAGGGGAATCAGCCCCAGCATTTT.

V and J are TRBV10-3 and TRBJ1-3, with 8 bases that match TRBD1. V shed 5 bases, J shed 2 bases, and the junction held 11 bases outside the gene matches. CDR3 length: 17 residues. Per germline, CDR1 ENHRY and CDR2 SYGVKD. In DNA, the CDR3 is TGTGCCATCAGTTCTGGACAGGGACGAGGGACTGGAAACACCATATATTTT. It translates to CAISSGQGRGTGNTIYF.

J is TRBJ1-2 and V is TRBV5-4, with 8 bases aligning to TRBD1. Per the germline V gene, CDR1 is SGHNT and CDR2 is YYREEE (reference sequence). Germline trimming cut 4 bases from V and 3 bases from J; bases unmatched to any gene: 8. The CDR3 has 15 residues. The chain's CDR3 is CASSHLTGADYGYTF. The DNA for the CDR3 is TGTGCCAGCAGCCACCTGACAGGGGCCGACTATGGCTACACCTTC.